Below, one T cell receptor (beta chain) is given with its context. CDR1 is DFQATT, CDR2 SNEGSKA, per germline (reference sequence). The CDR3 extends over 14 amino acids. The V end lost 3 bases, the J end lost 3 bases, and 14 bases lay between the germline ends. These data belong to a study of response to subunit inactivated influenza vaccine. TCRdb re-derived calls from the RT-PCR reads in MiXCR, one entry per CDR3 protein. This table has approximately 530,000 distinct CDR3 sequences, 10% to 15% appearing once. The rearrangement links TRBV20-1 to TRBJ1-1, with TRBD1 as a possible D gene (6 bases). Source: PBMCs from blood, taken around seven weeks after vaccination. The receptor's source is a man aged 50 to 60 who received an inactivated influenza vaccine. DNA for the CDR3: TGCAGTGCTAGTGGGGGCCAACAACACACTGAAGCTTTCTTT. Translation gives CSASGGQQHTEAFF.